The TCR beta chain under discussion was sequenced for a study of beta chain features in type 1 diabetes. Looking at the study overall: Some 110 million sorted cells were examined across all samples.

Study-wide results and limits: TCRB CDR3 length was moderately but significantly reduced in all four CD4+ subsets of Type 1 diabetes patients.

Purities in excess of 95% were seen in all sorted populations. CDR1 is SEHNR and CDR2 is FQNEAQ in the germline V gene (reference sequence). V was clipped by 5 bases and J by 8 bases; unmatched bases: 9. This CDR3 contains 14 residues. The isolated RNA, all of it, was reverse transcribed, so expressed TCRB transcripts were what got sequenced. The data were produced by immunoSEQ multiplex PCR, yet TCRdb's version contains in-frame clones alone and is incomplete. The data contain approximately 260,000 clones, just over 20% of them seen just once; the ten biggest clones take up more than 0.025%. This clone turned up a few times. What it recognizes is unknown.

This sequence joins TRBV7-9 and TRBJ2-4, with 7 bases lining up with TRBD1. Sequencing used naive CD4+ T cells from blood. The sequence was collected from a woman aged 40 to 50 with type 1 diabetes. In nucleotides, the CDR3 is TGTGCCAGCAGCCTGGGACAGTCCGTAGACATTCAGTACTTC. This gives the protein CASSLGQSVDIQYF.